The clone carrying this T cell receptor beta chain appeared a few times. As yet, its antigen is unknown. The sample belongs to a study of blood T cells in healthy people across ages. For the second PCR, which ran for about 7 to 11 cycles, a sample-barcoded 5' primer and a J-beta primer mix were used. Each cDNA was tagged by a template-switch adaptor containing 12 random nucleotides. TCRdb reprocessed the 5' RACE reads via MiXCR and lists one record per CDR3 protein. The repertoire includes roughly 830,000 distinct CDR3 sequences, around 68% of them detected once, and about 27% sits in the top ten. General study results and limits: Because donor CMV status was unknown, expanded clonotype changes were possibly confounded. Without sorted subsets, naive and antigen-experienced compartments could not be conclusively compared. Both higher diversity and more naive CD4+ cells marked long-lived donors when set against aged donors.

V was trimmed by 1 base and J by 8 bases, leaving 9 bases between them. This CDR3 contains 13 residues. Germline V gene sequence: CDR1 LNHNV, CDR2 YYDKDF (reference sequence). This TCR derives from a man younger than 45 in good health. The sequencing input was blood. This rearrangement joins TRBV15 to TRBJ2-1; D is unresolved. The CDR3 here is CATSRGPADEQFF. The CDR3 DNA reads TGTGCCACCAGCAGAGGCCCCGCGGATGAGCAGTTCTTC. The complete variable domain, with remaining parts taken from reference TRBV15 and TRBJ2-1, reads DAMVIQNPRYQVTQFGKPVTLSCSQTLNHNVMYWYQQKSSQAPKLLFHYYDKDFNNEADTPDNFQSRRPNTSFCFLDIRSPGLGDTAMYLCATSRGPADEQFFGPGTRLTVL.